The T cell receptor beta chain under discussion was sequenced for a study of cytomegalovirus exposure and HLA in healthy donors. Findings of the study overall: Versus the roughly 700-donor mean, an Asian-associated ancestry cluster reportedly showed fewer N-insertions in a later analysis. Some V segments (TRBV6-2 and TRBV6-3 among them) were excluded as indistinguishable.

PCR amplification relied on 60 Vbeta primers (plus 13 Jbeta primers). Assay used: immunoSEQ multiplex PCR; TCRdb lists only in-frame clones, some missing. Of 85,000 to 100,000 clones listed, 64% are singletons. Of note for this clone: What it binds is unknown.

This CDR3 is built from 14 residues. With 7 bases removed from V and 2 bases from J, the gap between germline ends came to 15 bases. The germline gives CDR1 MDHEN, CDR2 SYDVKM. The rearrangement uses TRBV28 and TRBJ2-7; unclear D gene. Sequencing was performed on PBMCs. This clonotype was sampled from a man aged 60 to 75 in good health and CMV-seronegative. CDR3 DNA sequence: TGTGCCAGCACCCCCAGGCAGGTAGCCTACGAGCAGTACTTC. As protein: CASTPRQVAYEQYF.